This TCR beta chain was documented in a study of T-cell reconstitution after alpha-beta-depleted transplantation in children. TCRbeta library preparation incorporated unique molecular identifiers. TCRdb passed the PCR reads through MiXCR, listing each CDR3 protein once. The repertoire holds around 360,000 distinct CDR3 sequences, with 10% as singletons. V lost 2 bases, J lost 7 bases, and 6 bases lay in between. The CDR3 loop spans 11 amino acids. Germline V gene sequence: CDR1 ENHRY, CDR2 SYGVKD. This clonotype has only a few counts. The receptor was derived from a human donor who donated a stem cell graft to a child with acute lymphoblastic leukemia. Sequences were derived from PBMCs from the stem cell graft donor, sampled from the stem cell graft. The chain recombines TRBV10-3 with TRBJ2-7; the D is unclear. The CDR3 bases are TGTGCCATCAGTGAGGACGTGGAGCAGTACTTC. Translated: CAISEDVEQYF.